This TCR beta chain was captured by sequencing in a study of blood T cell repertoires in COVID-19. About the research overall: There were acute and convalescent COVID-19 samples, and they came from the United States, Italy and Spain. From T cells, B-cell-depleted T cells, or PBMCs came the material, which was cDNA or gDNA.

CDR3 size: 14 residues. Germline V gene lookup returns CDR1 SEHNR and CDR2 FQNEAQ (reference sequence). The V gene lost 2 bases and the J gene lost 2 bases, with 7 bases spanning the gap. This clone was counted between two and nine times. Study processing details: Amplified reference gene primers provided the basis for estimating nucleated cell counts. Measured with immunoSEQ multiplex PCR; TCRdb has only the in-frame clones, and not every one. That table supplies the V and J calls and clone size; D and trimming were determined from the DNA. Of more than 200,000 clones listed, around four fifths are singletons.

This sequence was found in a woman between 40 and 50 years old with active or convalescent COVID-19. The J gene is TRBJ1-5, the V gene TRBV7-9; D gene unclear. Source material: peripheral blood. CDR3 nucleotide sequence: TGTGCCAGCAGCTTACCGGGTGGCAATCAGCCCCAGCATTTT. It translates to CASSLPGGNQPQHF.